These T cell receptor beta chains were read from a single sample in a study of shared clonotypes between healthy human individuals. Assay: immunoSEQ multiplex PCR; the TCRdb copy retains only in-frame clones and omits some. The repertoire holds more than 2 million clones, with approximately 95% as singletons. Sequenced: naive CD4+ T cells sorted from blood. The receptors come from a young man in good health. The CDR3 runs from the conserved cysteine through the conserved F or W. The D gene is left open where the match is weak. Clone size is given for some rows only: seen once, a few or many times, or a class if the clone is expanded.

cdr3_length	v_call	clone_size	j_call	d_call	cdr3_aa	cdr3_nt
13	TRBV10-3	few	TRBJ1-5	.	CAISESMQGPQHF	TGTGCCATCAGTGAGTCTATGCAGGGGCCCCAGCATTTT
16	TRBV9	.	TRBJ2-1	TRBD1	CASSGTDRLSYNEQFF	TGTGCCAGCAGCGGGACGGACAGGCTCTCCTACAATGAGCAGTTCTTC
13	TRBV28	.	TRBJ1-2	.	CASSSGNVYGYTF	TGTGCCAGCAGTTCAGGGAATGTCTATGGCTACACCTTC
15	TRBV18	.	TRBJ1-1	.	CASSPPGPGRRQAFF	TGTGCCAGCTCACCACCGGGACCGGGACGACGGCAAGCTTTCTTT
14	TRBV27	.	TRBJ1-1	TRBD1	CASSTRQGGTEAFF	TGTGCCAGCAGTACTCGACAGGGTGGCACTGAAGCTTTCTTT
12	TRBV9	once	TRBJ2-5	.	CASSPHQETQYF	TGTGCCAGCAGCCCACATCAAGAGACCCAGTACTTC
13	TRBV7-9	.	TRBJ1-1	.	CASSLEQGPEAFF	TGTGCCAGCAGCTTAGAGCAGGGTCCTGAAGCTTTCTTT
14	TRBV2	.	TRBJ2-7	.	CASGSDSTFYEQYF	TGTGCCAGCGGGAGTGACAGCACCTTCTACGAGCAGTACTTC
14	TRBV2	.	TRBJ1-6	.	CASRHGDDNSPLHF	TGTGCCAGCCGCCACGGGGACGATAATTCACCCCTCCACTTT
17	TRBV27	.	TRBJ1-6	.	CASSPGQSRSYNSPLHF	TGTGCCAGCAGCCCCGGACAGTCCCGCTCCTATAATTCACCCCTCCACTTT
12	TRBV6-1	once	TRBJ1-2	.	CASSLDNSGYTF	TGTGCCAGCAGCCTTGACAATTCCGGCTACACCTTC
14	TRBV6-5	.	TRBJ2-5	.	CASSYGGIQETQYF	TGTGCCAGCAGTTATGGGGGGATACAAGAGACCCAGTACTTC
16	TRBV7-8	.	TRBJ2-7	TRBD2	CASSQWAGGLTYEQYF	TGTGCCAGCAGCCAGTGGGCGGGGGGATTAACCTACGAGCAGTACTTC
17	TRBV2	.	TRBJ2-7	.	CASTGLNWGKSSYEQYF	TGTGCCAGCACCGGACTAAATTGGGGCAAAAGCTCCTACGAGCAGTACTTC
15	TRBV7-2	.	TRBJ2-7	TRBD1	CASSSTGTGAYEQYF	TGTGCCAGCAGCTCTACCGGGACAGGGGCCTACGAGCAGTACTTC
15	TRBV19	few	TRBJ2-1	.	CASSTTAGSYNEQFF	TGTGCCAGTAGTACCACGGCGGGCTCCTACAATGAGCAGTTCTTC
14	TRBV11-2	.	TRBJ2-7	.	CASSFRDRDYEQYF	TGTGCCAGCAGCTTCCGGGACCGAGACTACGAGCAGTACTTC
14	TRBV5-4	once	TRBJ1-2	.	CASSLEGGGYGYTF	TGTGCCAGCAGCTTGGAGGGCGGGGGCTATGGCTACACCTTC
16	TRBV6-1	.	TRBJ1-2	.	CASSEGEALGFRSYTF	TGTGCCAGCAGTGAAGGCGAGGCTCTTGGATTCCGGAGCTACACCTTC
12	TRBV4-1	.	TRBJ2-1	.	CASISLKGEQFF	TGCGCCAGCATCTCCTTGAAGGGAGAGCAGTTCTTC
15	TRBV2	.	TRBJ1-2	TRBD1	CASSEYQGAMYGYTF	TGTGCCAGCAGTGAATACCAGGGGGCTATGTATGGCTACACCTTC
15	TRBV6-5	once	TRBJ1-1	.	CASKTLTEGATEAFF	TGTGCCAGCAAAACACTAACGGAGGGTGCGACTGAAGCTTTCTTT
15	TRBV7-9	.	TRBJ1-1	TRBD1	CASSRPGQGDTEAFF	TGTGCCAGCAGCCGACCGGGACAGGGGGACACTGAAGCTTTCTTT
14	TRBV7-6	.	TRBJ2-7	.	CASSLKGDGYEQYF	TGTGCCAGCAGCTTAAAAGGGGACGGCTACGAGCAGTACTTC
13	TRBV2	.	TRBJ2-1	.	CASRGNSYNEQFF	TGTGCCAGCCGCGGGAACTCCTACAATGAGCAGTTCTTC
14	TRBV30	.	TRBJ2-7	.	CAWRSYPGPHEQYF	TGTGCCTGGAGATCATATCCGGGCCCCCACGAGCAGTACTTC
19	TRBV5-3	.	TRBJ2-6	TRBD1	CARSLTRTGALSGANVLTF	TGTGCCAGAAGCTTGACCCGGACAGGGGCGCTCTCTGGGGCCAACGTCCTGACTTTC
19	TRBV2	.	TRBJ1-6	.	CASSEALGGSLRGNSPLHF	TGTGCCAGCAGTGAAGCGCTTGGGGGCAGCCTTAGGGGGAATTCACCCCTCCACTTT
13	TRBV28	.	TRBJ2-2	.	CATQGPNTGELFF	TGTGCCACCCAGGGTCCGAACACCGGGGAGCTGTTTTTT
12	TRBV30	once	TRBJ2-5	TRBD2	CAWKEEAGGPYF	TGTGCCTGGAAGGAAGAGGCGGGGGGGCCGTACTTC
14	TRBV19	.	TRBJ1-2	.	CASSTQGRDYGYTF	TGTGCCAGTAGTACTCAGGGGCGCGACTATGGCTACACCTTC
13	TRBV9	.	TRBJ1-6	.	CASQPDRGSPLHF	TGTGCCAGCCAGCCCGACAGAGGATCACCCCTCCACTTT
15	TRBV6-1	.	TRBJ2-7	TRBD1	CASSEFGTVTYEQYF	TGTGCCAGCAGTGAATTTGGGACAGTTACCTACGAGCAGTACTTC
14	TRBV5-4	.	TRBJ1-4	.	CASSLDSRNEKLFF	TGTGCCAGCAGCTTGGACAGTCGAAATGAAAAACTGTTTTTT
16	TRBV5-1	.	TRBJ2-1	TRBD2	CASSPRTSGTYNEQFF	TGCGCCAGCAGCCCCCGGACTAGCGGAACCTACAATGAGCAGTTCTTC
16	TRBV6-6	.	TRBJ1-5	TRBD1	CASSLGTGDSNQPQHF	TGTGCCAGCAGTTTGGGGACAGGAGATAGCAATCAGCCCCAGCATTTT
14	TRBV6-6	.	TRBJ1-4	TRBD1	CASSWGQGNEKLFF	TGTGCCAGCAGTTGGGGACAGGGAAATGAAAAACTGTTTTTT
13	TRBV12-5	.	TRBJ2-5	.	CASALGHSWTQYF	TGTGCTAGTGCCTTGGGACACTCATGGACCCAGTACTTC
16	TRBV11-2	.	TRBJ2-3	.	CASSPGPTRLADTQYF	TGTGCCAGCAGCCCCGGACCTACAAGACTAGCAGATACGCAGTATTTT
11	TRBV20-1	.	TRBJ2-7	.	CSASGVAEQYF	TGCAGTGCCTCGGGGGTAGCGGAGCAGTACTTC
16	TRBV2	.	TRBJ1-2	.	CASSDRDQNPIYGYTF	TGTGCCAGCAGTGACAGGGACCAAAACCCAATCTATGGCTACACCTTC
13	TRBV10-3	.	TRBJ1-2	TRBD1	CAIRDRGTYGYTF	TGTGCCATCAGGGACAGGGGGACCTATGGCTACACCTTC
10	TRBV6-5	once	TRBJ2-3	.	CASGTDTQYF	TGTGCCAGCGGGACAGATACGCAGTATTTT
16	TRBV27	once	TRBJ1-1	.	CASSSATLPGNTEAFF	TGTGCCAGCAGTTCCGCCACTTTACCAGGGAACACTGAAGCTTTCTTT
13	TRBV30	.	TRBJ2-3	.	CAWSASLTDTQYF	TGTGCCTGGAGCGCGAGTTTAACAGATACGCAGTATTTT
16	TRBV25-1	.	TRBJ2-3	TRBD2	CASSVASGGTTDTQYF	TGTGCCAGCAGTGTCGCTAGCGGGGGGACCACAGATACGCAGTATTTT
16	TRBV29-1	.	TRBJ2-5	.	CSVRTPPPNLQETQYF	TGCAGCGTTCGAACTCCCCCACCCAACCTCCAAGAGACCCAGTACTTC
16	TRBV7-2	.	TRBJ2-3	TRBD1	CASSLTGQTSTDTQYF	TGTGCCAGCAGCCTAACGGGACAGACGAGCACAGATACGCAGTATTTT
19	TRBV5-8	.	TRBJ2-3	TRBD2	CASSLAGLLSGGVTDTQYF	TGTGCCAGCAGCTTGGCCGGGTTACTTAGCGGGGGAGTTACAGATACGCAGTATTTT
17	TRBV10-3	once	TRBJ2-3	TRBD1	CAISESQRTGSTDTQYF	TGTGCCATCAGTGAGTCGCAAAGGACAGGGTCCACAGATACGCAGTATTTT
17	TRBV28	.	TRBJ1-1	.	CASISPRGVRMNTEAFF	TGTGCCAGTATATCCCCAAGGGGGGTACGGATGAACACTGAAGCTTTCTTT